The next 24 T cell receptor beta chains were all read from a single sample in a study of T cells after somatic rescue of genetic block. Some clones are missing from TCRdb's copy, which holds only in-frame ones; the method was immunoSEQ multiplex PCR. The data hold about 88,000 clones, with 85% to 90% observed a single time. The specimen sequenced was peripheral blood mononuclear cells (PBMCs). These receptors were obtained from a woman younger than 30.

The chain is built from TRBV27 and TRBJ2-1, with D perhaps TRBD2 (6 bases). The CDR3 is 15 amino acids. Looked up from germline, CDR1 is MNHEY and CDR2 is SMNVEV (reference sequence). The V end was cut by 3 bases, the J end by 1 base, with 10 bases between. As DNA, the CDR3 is TGTGCCAGCAGTTTCGGGGGAGTGTCCTACAATGAGCAGTTCTTC. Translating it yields CASSFGGVSYNEQFF.

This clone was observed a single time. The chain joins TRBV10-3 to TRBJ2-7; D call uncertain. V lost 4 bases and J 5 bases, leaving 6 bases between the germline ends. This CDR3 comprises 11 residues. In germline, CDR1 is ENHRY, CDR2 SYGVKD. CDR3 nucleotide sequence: TGTGCCATCAGTGTTCGGGACGAGCAGTACTTC. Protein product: CAISVRDEQYF.

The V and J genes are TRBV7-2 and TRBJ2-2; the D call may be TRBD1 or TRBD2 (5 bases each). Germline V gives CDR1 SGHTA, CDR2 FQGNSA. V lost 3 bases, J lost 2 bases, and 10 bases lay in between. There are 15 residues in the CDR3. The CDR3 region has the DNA TGTGCCAGCAGCTTGGGACCAGGAAACACCGGGGAGCTGTTTTTT. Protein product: CASSLGPGNTGELFF.

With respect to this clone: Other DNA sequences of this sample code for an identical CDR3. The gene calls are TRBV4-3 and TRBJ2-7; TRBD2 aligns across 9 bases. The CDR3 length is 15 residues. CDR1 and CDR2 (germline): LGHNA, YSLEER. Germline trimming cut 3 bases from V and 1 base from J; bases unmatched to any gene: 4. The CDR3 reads CASSQATSGSYEQYF. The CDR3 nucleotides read TGCGCCAGCAGCCAGGCAACTAGCGGGTCCTACGAGCAGTACTTC.

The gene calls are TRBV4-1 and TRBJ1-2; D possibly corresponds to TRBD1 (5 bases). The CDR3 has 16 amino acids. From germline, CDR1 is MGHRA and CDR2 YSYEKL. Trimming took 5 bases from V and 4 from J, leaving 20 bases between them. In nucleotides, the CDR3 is TGCGCCAGCAGCTCATTTACCGGGAGGGGTGGCTATGGCTACACCTTC. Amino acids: CASSSFTGRGGYGYTF.

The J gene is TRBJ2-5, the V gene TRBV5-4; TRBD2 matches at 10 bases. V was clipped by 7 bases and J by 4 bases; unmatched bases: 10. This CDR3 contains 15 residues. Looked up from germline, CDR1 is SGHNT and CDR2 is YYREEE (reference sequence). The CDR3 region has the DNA TGTGCCAGCTCACCTAGCGGGAGTGTGTCAGAGACCCAGTACTTC. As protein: CASSPSGSVSETQYF.

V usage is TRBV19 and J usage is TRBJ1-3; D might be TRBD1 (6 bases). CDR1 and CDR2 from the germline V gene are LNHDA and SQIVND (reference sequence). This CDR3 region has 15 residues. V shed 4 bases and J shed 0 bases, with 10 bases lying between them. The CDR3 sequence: CASSTGDNSGNTIYF. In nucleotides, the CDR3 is TGTGCCAGTAGTACAGGGGACAACTCTGGAAACACCATATATTTT.

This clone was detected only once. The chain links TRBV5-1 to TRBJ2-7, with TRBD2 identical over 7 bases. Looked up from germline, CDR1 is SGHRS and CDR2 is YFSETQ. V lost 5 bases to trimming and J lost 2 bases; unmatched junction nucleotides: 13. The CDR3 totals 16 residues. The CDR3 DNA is TGCGCCAGCAGTCCGAGGGGCGGGGGTGCAACCTACGAGCAGTACTTC. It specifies CASSPRGGGATYEQYF.

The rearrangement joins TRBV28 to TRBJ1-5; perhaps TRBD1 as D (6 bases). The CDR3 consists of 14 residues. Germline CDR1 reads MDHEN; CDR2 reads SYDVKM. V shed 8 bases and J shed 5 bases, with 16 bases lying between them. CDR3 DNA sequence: TGTGCCAGCTGGGGACACGGATTATATCAGCCCCAGCATTTT. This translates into CASWGHGLYQPQHF.

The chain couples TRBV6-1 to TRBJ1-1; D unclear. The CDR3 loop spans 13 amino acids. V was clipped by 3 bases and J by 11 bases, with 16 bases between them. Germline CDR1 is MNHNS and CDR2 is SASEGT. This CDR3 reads CASSELKATAAFF. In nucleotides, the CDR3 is TGTGCCAGCAGTGAGTTGAAGGCGACGGCCGCTTTCTTT.

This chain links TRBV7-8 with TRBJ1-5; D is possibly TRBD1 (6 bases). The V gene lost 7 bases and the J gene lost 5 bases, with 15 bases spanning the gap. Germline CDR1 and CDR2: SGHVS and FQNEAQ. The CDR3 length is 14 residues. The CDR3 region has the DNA TGTGCCAGCAACCTCAGGGGAGGGGATCAGCCCCAGCATTTT. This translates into CASNLRGGDQPQHF.

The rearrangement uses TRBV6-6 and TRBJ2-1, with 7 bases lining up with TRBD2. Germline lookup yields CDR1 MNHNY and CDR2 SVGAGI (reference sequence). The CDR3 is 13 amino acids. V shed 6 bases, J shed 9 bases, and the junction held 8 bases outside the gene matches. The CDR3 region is CASSPTGLVEQFF. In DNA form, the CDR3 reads TGTGCCAGCAGCCCCACCGGACTAGTTGAGCAGTTCTTC.

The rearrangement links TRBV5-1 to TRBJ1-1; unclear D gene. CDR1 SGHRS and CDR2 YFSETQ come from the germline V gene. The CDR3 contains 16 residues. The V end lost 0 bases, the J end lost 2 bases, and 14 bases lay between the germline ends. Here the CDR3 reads CASSLAGSQTNTEAFF. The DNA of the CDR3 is TGCGCCAGCAGCTTGGCCGGTTCGCAAACCAACACTGAAGCTTTCTTT.

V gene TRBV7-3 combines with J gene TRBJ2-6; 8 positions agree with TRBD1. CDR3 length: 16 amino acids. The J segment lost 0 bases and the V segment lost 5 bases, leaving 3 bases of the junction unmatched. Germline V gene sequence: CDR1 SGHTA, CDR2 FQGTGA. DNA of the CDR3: TGTGCCAGCAGCCTCACAGGGGGCTCTGGGGCCAACGTCCTGACTTTC. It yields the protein CASSLTGGSGANVLTF.

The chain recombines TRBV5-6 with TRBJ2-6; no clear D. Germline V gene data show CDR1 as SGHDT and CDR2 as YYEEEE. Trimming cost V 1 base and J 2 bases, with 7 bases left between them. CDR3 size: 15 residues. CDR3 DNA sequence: TGTGCCAGCAGCTTGCAGTTGGCTGGGGCCAACGTCCTGACTTTC. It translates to CASSLQLAGANVLTF.

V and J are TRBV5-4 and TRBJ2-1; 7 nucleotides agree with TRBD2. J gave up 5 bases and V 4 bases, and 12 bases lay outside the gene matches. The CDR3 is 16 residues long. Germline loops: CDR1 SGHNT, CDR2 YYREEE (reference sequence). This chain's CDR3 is CASSLGLGKGNNEQFF. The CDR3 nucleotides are TGTGCCAGCAGCCTTGGACTAGGCAAGGGGAACAATGAGCAGTTCTTC.

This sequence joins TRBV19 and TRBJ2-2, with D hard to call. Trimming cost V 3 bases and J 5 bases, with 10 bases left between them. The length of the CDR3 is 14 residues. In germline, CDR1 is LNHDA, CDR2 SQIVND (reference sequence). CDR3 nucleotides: TGTGCCAGTAGTATTCTCCGGCGTACCGGGGAGCTGTTTTTT. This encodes CASSILRRTGELFF.

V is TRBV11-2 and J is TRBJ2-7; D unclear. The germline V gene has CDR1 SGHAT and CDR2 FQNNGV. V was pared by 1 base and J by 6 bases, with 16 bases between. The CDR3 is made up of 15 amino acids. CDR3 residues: CASSLGQTWGLEQYF. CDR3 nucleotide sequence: TGTGCCAGCAGCTTAGGGCAGACCTGGGGTCTCGAGCAGTACTTC.

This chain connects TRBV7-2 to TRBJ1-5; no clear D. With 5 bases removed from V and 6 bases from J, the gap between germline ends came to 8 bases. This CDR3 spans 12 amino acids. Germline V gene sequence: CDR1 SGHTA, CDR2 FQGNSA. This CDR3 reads CASSRPGQPQHF. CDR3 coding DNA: TGTGCCAGCAGCCGACCGGGTCAGCCCCAGCATTTT.

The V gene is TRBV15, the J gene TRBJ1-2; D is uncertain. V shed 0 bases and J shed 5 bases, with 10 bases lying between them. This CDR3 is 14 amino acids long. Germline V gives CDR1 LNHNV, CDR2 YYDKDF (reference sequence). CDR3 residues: CATSRDIWDYGYTF. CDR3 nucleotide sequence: TGTGCCACCAGCAGAGATATTTGGGATTATGGCTACACCTTC. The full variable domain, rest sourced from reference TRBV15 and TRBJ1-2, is DAMVIQNPRYQVTQFGKPVTLSCSQTLNHNVMYWYQQKSSQAPKLLFHYYDKDFNNEADTPDNFQSRRPNTSFCFLDIRSPGLGDTAMYLCATSRDIWDYGYTFGSGTRLTVV.

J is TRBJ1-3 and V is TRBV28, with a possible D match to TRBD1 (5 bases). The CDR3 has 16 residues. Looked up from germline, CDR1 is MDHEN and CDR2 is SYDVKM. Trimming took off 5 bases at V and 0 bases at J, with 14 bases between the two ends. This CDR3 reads CASSLLDSRSGNTIYF. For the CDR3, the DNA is TGTGCCAGCAGTCTCCTAGACAGCCGCTCTGGAAACACCATATATTTT.

The CDR3 region has the DNA TGCGCCAGCAGCCTAGGGACGGATTTTAGCTATGGCTACACCTTC. It yields the protein CASSLGTDFSYGYTF. The rearrangement links TRBV5-1 to TRBJ1-2; maybe TRBD1 (5 bases). Trimming shortened V by 4 bases and J by 4 bases, and 17 bases separated the two germline ends. In germline, CDR1 is SGHRS, CDR2 YFSETQ. This CDR3 is built from 15 residues.

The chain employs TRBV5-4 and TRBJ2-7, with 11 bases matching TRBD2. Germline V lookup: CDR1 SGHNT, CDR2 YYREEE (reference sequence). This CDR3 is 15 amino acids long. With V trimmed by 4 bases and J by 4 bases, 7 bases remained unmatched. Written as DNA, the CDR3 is TGTGCCAGCAGCCCCTGGACTAGCGGGTCATACGAGCAGTACTTC. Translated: CASSPWTSGSYEQYF.

The CDR3 is CASSHRDSLSEQYF. DNA of the CDR3: TGTGCCAGCAGCCACCGGGACAGTTTAAGCGAGCAGTACTTC. The genes are TRBV6-1 and TRBJ2-7, with TRBD1 matching 7 bases. V trimming: 6 bases; J trimming: 6 bases; junction bases outside the gene matches: 11. CDR1 is MNHNS, CDR2 SASEGT, per germline. This CDR3 is built from 14 residues.